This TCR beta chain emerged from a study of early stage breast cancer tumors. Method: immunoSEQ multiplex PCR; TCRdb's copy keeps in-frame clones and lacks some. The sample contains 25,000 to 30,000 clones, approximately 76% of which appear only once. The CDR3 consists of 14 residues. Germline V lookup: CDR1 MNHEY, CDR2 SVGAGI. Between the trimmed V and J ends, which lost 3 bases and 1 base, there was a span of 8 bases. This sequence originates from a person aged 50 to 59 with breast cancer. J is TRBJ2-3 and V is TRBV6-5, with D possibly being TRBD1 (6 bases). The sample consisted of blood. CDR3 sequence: CASSYEGGTDTQYF. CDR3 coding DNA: TGTGCCAGCAGTTATGAGGGGGGCACAGATACGCAGTATTTT.